These 20 T cell receptor beta chains originate from one sample sequenced in a study of regulatory T cells in long-lasting Graves disease. Assembly of TCR beta libraries relied on iRepertoire HTBI primers together with Arm-PCR of CDR3 regions. MiXCR was run by TCRdb on the multiplex PCR reads, yielding one entry per CDR3 protein. There are about 220,000 distinct CDR3 sequences in the sample; around 20% occur only once, and about 11% lies in the top ten. The sample's time point: newly diagnosed GD, antithyroid drugs for less than 3 months. PBMC RNA served as the TCR library source. This sample also appeared in a second study, on T cells in Graves' hyperthyroidism and ophthalmopathy.

Material: peripheral blood mononuclear cells (PBMCs), obtained at new diagnosis, from a patient treated with antithyroid drugs. These receptors were taken from a woman aged 30 to 39 with Graves disease.

This clonotype has at least ten counts. CDR3 sequence: CASSPAGGRTGELFF. CDR3 coding DNA: TGTGCCAGCAGTCCCGCGGGGGGTAGAACCGGGGAGCTGTTTTTT. V is TRBV12-3 or TRBV12-4 and J is TRBJ2-2; TRBD2 aligns across 8 bases. The CDR3 has 15 amino acids. The ends lost 5 bases at V and 5 bases at J; junction bases unmatched: 7.

This chain connects TRBV2 to TRBJ1-4; D possibly corresponds to TRBD1 (6 bases). Between the trimmed V and J ends, which lost 3 bases and 3 bases, there was a span of 17 bases. CDR1 and CDR2 (germline): SNHLY, FYNNEI. CDR3 size: 17 residues. CDR3 in DNA: TGTGCCAGCAGTGATAGCAGGGGTGGTAAAGCTAATGAAAAACTGTTTTTT. Residues: CASSDSRGGKANEKLFF.

About this clonotype itself: This may arise from a read error, as a much more abundant clone is one base away. The chain joins TRBV6-5 to TRBJ2-3; D not certain. CDR3 length: 14 amino acids. Trimming shortened V by 2 bases and J by 0 bases, and 6 bases separated the two germline ends. CDR1 and CDR2 (germline): MNHEY, SVGAGI. The CDR3 DNA reads TGTGCCAGCAGTTACAAGGACAGCACAGATACGCAGTATTTT. It is translated as CASSYKDSTDTQYF.

The gene calls are TRBV6-2 or TRBV6-3 and TRBJ1-4; D remains ambiguous. Per the germline V gene, CDR1 is MNHEY and CDR2 is SVGEGT. Trimming pared 8 bases from V and 8 bases from J, leaving 9 bases between. The CDR3 extends over 11 amino acids. Here the CDR3 DNA reads TGTGCCAGCCGATCTGGGGAAAAACTGTTTTTT. This codes for CASRSGEKLFF.

The CDR3 nucleotides read TGTGCCAGTAGTGAGGGGTCAGCCCGCCTTCACGAGCAGTACTTC. Protein: CASSEGSARLHEQYF. This chain uses TRBV19 with TRBJ2-7; possibly TRBD1 or TRBD2 for D (5 bases each). V lost 5 bases, J lost 5 bases, and 19 bases lay in between. In germline, CDR1 is LNHDA, CDR2 SQIVND (reference sequence). This CDR3 has 15 residues.

This clonotype showed up many times. The V call is TRBV3-1, the J call TRBJ1-5, with no clear D. Trimming took 0 bases from V and 3 from J, leaving 6 bases between them. From germline, CDR1 is LGHDT and CDR2 YNNKEL (reference sequence). The CDR3 covers 14 residues. The CDR3: CASSQEGYNQPQHF. The CDR3 coding sequence is TGTGCCAGCAGCCAAGAGGGGTACAATCAGCCCCAGCATTTT.

This clonotype was observed a handful of times. The V call is TRBV18, the J call TRBJ2-5, with 14 bases that match TRBD2. The germline CDR1 and CDR2 sequences are KGHSH and LQKENI. Trimming removed 7 bases from V and 3 bases from J; junction bases left unmatched: 7. The CDR3 contains 16 residues. The CDR3 reads CASCPGTSGREETQYF. CDR3 nucleotide sequence: TGTGCCAGCTGTCCCGGGACTAGCGGGAGAGAAGAGACCCAGTACTTC.

The chain combines TRBV11-1 with TRBJ2-2; no definite D call. This CDR3 region has 16 residues. V was shortened by 6 bases and J by 0 bases, with 14 bases between the two germline ends. Per the germline V gene, CDR1 is SGHAT and CDR2 is FQDESV (reference sequence). The CDR3 here is CASRPTFKANTGELFF. Written as DNA, the CDR3 is TGTGCCAGCAGACCCACCTTCAAGGCGAACACCGGGGAGCTGTTTTTT.

This clonotype was detected ten times or more. The chain recombines TRBV27 with TRBJ2-2, with 14 bases identical to TRBD2. This CDR3 has 17 residues. In germline, CDR1 is MNHEY, CDR2 SMNVEV (reference sequence). V lost 5 bases, J lost 5 bases, and 7 bases stayed unmatched. CDR3 residues: CASSPGTSGRGTGELFF. DNA of the CDR3: TGTGCCAGCAGTCCCGGGACTAGCGGGAGAGGGACCGGGGAGCTGTTTTTT.

This clonotype has more than one count but fewer than ten. V usage is TRBV18 and J usage is TRBJ1-3, with 10 positions matching TRBD1. Germline V lookup: CDR1 KGHSH, CDR2 LQKENI. The CDR3 length is 15 residues. J lost 8 bases, V lost 1 base, and 5 bases had no gene match. CDR3 residues: CASSPLGTGADTIYF. The CDR3 DNA follows: TGTGCCAGCTCACCACTTGGGACAGGGGCGGACACCATATATTTT. The variable domain in full, completed from reference TRBV18 and TRBJ1-3, reads NAGVMQNPRHLVRRRGQEARLRCSPMKGHSHVYWYRQLPEEGLKFMVYLQKENIIDESGMPKERFSAEFPKEGPSILRIQQVVRGDSAAYFCASSPLGTGADTIYFGEGSWLTVV.

This clonotype was detected many times. The chain uses TRBV12-3 or TRBV12-4 and TRBJ2-3; D unclear. Trimming left V 6 bases short and J 5 bases short, with 6 bases between. The CDR3 runs to 11 residues. CDR3 sequence: CASSPRDTQYF. CDR3 nucleotide sequence: TGTGCCAGCAGCCCGAGAGATACGCAGTATTTT.

Concerning this clonotype itself: One end of the junction fails to match germline, which may point to a read error. The chain combines TRBV12-3 or TRBV12-4 with TRBJ1-1; D not certain. The CDR3 contains 9 residues. The CDR3 nucleotides read TGTGCCAGCACCCCTCCCTTGAGCTTT. It codes for CASTPPLSF.

The rearrangement uses TRBV13 and TRBJ2-3; 7 bases map to TRBD1. The DNA end is a closer match to TRBJ1-1, so the J assignment may be wrong. This CDR3 is built from 14 residues. Looked up from germline, CDR1 is PRHDT and CDR2 is FYEKMQ (reference sequence). The CDR3 sequence is CASSEGQSNTEAFF. The CDR3 DNA follows: TGTGCCAGCAGCGAGGGACAGTCGAACACTGAAGCTTTCTTT.

This clonotype has ten or more counts. The rearrangement joins TRBV11-3 to TRBJ1-1; 7 nucleotides agree with TRBD1. The ends lost 5 bases at V and 3 bases at J; junction bases unmatched: 9. CDR3 size: 15 residues. CDR1 and CDR2 (germline): SGHNT, YENEEA. CDR3: CASSDKGDRDTEAFF. CDR3 bases: TGTGCCAGCAGCGATAAAGGAGACAGGGACACTGAAGCTTTCTTT.

This clonotype was seen repeatedly, ten times or more. The V and J genes are TRBV11-3 and TRBJ1-3, with D unclear. Trimming cost V 0 bases and J 1 base, with 13 bases left between them. This CDR3 has 17 residues. The germline V gene encodes CDR1 SGHNT and CDR2 YENEEA. The CDR3 reads CASSLDRREGSGNTIYF. CDR3 DNA sequence: TGTGCCAGCAGCTTAGATCGACGGGAGGGATCTGGAAACACCATATATTTT.

The chain couples TRBV20-1 to TRBJ1-1; D remains ambiguous. V dropped 4 bases and J dropped 3 bases, with 9 bases sitting between them. This CDR3 comprises 12 residues. The germline V gene has CDR1 DFQATT and CDR2 SNEGSKA (reference sequence). CDR3 coding DNA: TGCAGTGCTAAAGGGTTTTACACTGAAGCTTTCTTT. It yields the protein CSAKGFYTEAFF.

This clonotype was detected ten times or more. This chain joins TRBV24-1 and TRBJ2-1, with 7 bases matching TRBD1. After removal of 0 bases from V and 7 bases from J, the junction contained 8 bases not matched to a gene. Per germline, CDR1 KGHDR and CDR2 SFDVKD. The CDR3 covers 16 residues. CDR3 sequence reads: CATSDLSQGVRNEQFF. CDR3 DNA: TGTGCCACCAGTGATTTGAGCCAGGGGGTAAGGAATGAGCAGTTCTTC.

Ten or more counts support this clonotype. The CDR3 DNA is TGTGCCAGCAGTGAAGCAGGGGGAAAGTATCAGCCCCAGCATTTT. Translated, it gives CASSEAGGKYQPQHF. The gene calls are TRBV6-1 and TRBJ1-5; D is perhaps TRBD1 (6 bases). CDR3 size: 15 residues. Deletions cut 0 bases from V and 5 bases from J, with 11 bases between. Per germline, CDR1 MNHNS and CDR2 SASEGT.

This clonotype showed up many times. The V call is TRBV15, the J call TRBJ2-5, with 10 bases that match TRBD1. Germline V CDR1 and CDR2: LNHNV, YYDKDF (reference sequence). The junction had 10 bases not matched to a gene; V was cut back by 2 bases and J by 7 bases. This CDR3 is 16 amino acids long. The CDR3 reads CATSRPLTGGAGTQYF. The CDR3 DNA is TGTGCCACCAGCAGACCCTTGACAGGGGGCGCGGGGACCCAGTACTTC.

The sample holds many counts of this clonotype. The rearrangement joins TRBV20-1 to TRBJ2-5, with TRBD2 identical over 8 bases. The CDR3 runs to 15 residues. V dropped 5 bases and J dropped 5; count of bases not matched to a gene: 13. CDR1 and CDR2 from the germline V gene are DFQATT and SNEGSKA (reference sequence). The CDR3 is CSAGVPRGGGETQYF. CDR3 nucleotides: TGCAGTGCTGGGGTACCCCGGGGGGGCGGGGAGACCCAGTACTTC.